This T cell receptor beta chain stems from a study of T cells in localized non-small cell lung cancer. The CDR3 has 13 amino acids. Germline loops: CDR1 SEHNR, CDR2 FQNEAQ (reference sequence). V dropped 2 bases and J dropped 7 bases, with 9 bases sitting between them. Produced via immunoSEQ multiplex PCR; TCRdb's table is partial and in-frame only. The sample lists 40,000 or so clones, around 85% seen once, with 5.5% to 7% in the top ten. Remarks on this clone: What it recognizes is unknown.

General observations from the study: The highest T cell clonality was in uninvolved adjacent lung, above tumor. One tumor region alone was sequenced, and heterogeneity therefore remains possible.

The input for sequencing was peripheral blood, taken before any cancer treatment. The sequence came from a man aged 40 to 70 with stage I lung adenocarcinoma. The chain employs TRBV7-9 and TRBJ2-1; D might be TRBD2 (5 bases). The DNA for the CDR3 is TGTGCCAGCAGCTTACCGGGGTTGAATGAGCAGTTCTTC. This gives the protein CASSLPGLNEQFF.